This T cell receptor beta chain was obtained from a study of breast tumors, draining lymph nodes, adjacent tissues. TCRdb ran MiXCR on the multiplex PCR reads and lists one entry per CDR3 protein. Of over 200,000 distinct CDR3 sequences listed, about 32% were seen once; the top ten hold approximately 1.4%. This clonotype was seen repeatedly, ten times or more. Samples came from axillary lymph nodes draining the breast cancer. This CDR3 is 13 amino acids long. Germline CDR1 MNHNS, CDR2 SASEGT. V was shortened by 8 bases and J by 6 bases, with 11 bases between the two germline ends. The sample was axillary lymph node tissue. This chain joins TRBV6-1 and TRBJ1-6, with D possibly matching TRBD1 (6 bases). This receptor was taken from a female donor with breast cancer. Some clones in this sample may be carry-over from other donors' samples. CDR3 region: CASRTATNSPLHF. DNA of the CDR3: TGTGCCAGCCGGACAGCTACTAATTCACCCCTCCACTTT.